This TCR beta chain was found in a study of cytomegalovirus exposure and HLA in healthy donors. V was trimmed by 1 base and J by 10 bases, leaving 13 bases between them. The CDR3 is 13 residues long. Germline CDR1 and CDR2: MDHEN and SYDVKM. The PCR employed 60 Vbeta primers together with 13 Jbeta primers. Profiling relied on immunoSEQ multiplex PCR, and the TCRdb table lists in-frame clones only, not all of them. The sample includes some 180,000 clones, 75% to 90% of them seen just once. Material: PBMCs. The TCR sequence derives from a girl between 5 and 17 years old in good health and CMV-seropositive. The V call is TRBV28, the J call TRBJ1-1; the D gene is possibly TRBD1 (6 bases). CDR3 region: CASSLYNRDGAFF. DNA of the CDR3: TGTGCCAGCAGTTTATACAACAGGGATGGAGCTTTCTTT.